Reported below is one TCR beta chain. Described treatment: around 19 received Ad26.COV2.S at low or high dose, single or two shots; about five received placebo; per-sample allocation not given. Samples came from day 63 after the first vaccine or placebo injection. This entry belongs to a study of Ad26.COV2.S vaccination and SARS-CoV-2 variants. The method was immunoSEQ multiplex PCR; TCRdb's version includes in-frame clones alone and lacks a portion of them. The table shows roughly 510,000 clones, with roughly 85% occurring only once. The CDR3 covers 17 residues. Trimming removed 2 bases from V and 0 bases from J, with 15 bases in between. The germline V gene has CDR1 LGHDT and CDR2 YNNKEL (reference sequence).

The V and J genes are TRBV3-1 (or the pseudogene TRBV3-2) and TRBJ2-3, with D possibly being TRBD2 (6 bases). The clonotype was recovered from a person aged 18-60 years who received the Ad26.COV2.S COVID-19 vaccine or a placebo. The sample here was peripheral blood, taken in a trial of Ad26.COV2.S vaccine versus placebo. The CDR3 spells CASSQQVSGLSTDTQYF. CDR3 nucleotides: TGTGCCAGCAGCCAACAGGTCTCGGGACTTAGCACAGATACGCAGTATTTT.